This passage covers 24 T cell receptor beta chains from one sample sequenced in a study of blood T cells in healthy people across ages. Then a second PCR, running about 6 to 11 cycles, was carried out with a sample-barcoded 5' primer and a J-beta primer mix. MiXCR, run by TCRdb on the 5' RACE reads, gives a single entry per CDR3 protein. The table includes roughly 2 million distinct CDR3 sequences, around half detected once. The source material was blood. The source is a woman between 40 and 50 years old in good health.

As regards this clonotype: A junction boundary mismatches the germline segment, possibly from a read error. This sequence joins TRBV7-9 and TRBJ2-5, with D possibly called TRBD1 or TRBD2 (6 bases each). The CDR3 runs to 14 residues. Looked up from germline, CDR1 is SEHNR and CDR2 is FQNEAQ (reference sequence). This CDR3 is CASSSGAYQETRYF. CDR3 in DNA: TGTGCCAGCAGCTCGGGGGCCTACCAAGAGACCCGGTACTTC.

To note about this clonotype: A read error may account for a junction end that differs from germline. V usage is TRBV28 and J usage is TRBJ2-7; D may be TRBD1 or TRBD2 (5 bases each). The DNA end is a closer match to TRBJ2-4, so the J assignment may be wrong. Per germline, CDR1 MDHEN and CDR2 SYDVKM. The CDR3 length is 14 residues. The chain's CDR3 is CACSLEGSGNIQYF. The CDR3 nucleotides read TGTGCCTGCAGTTTAGAGGGGTCGGGAAACATTCAGTACTTC.

CDR3 sequence (DNA): TGCAGTGCTAGACGGACAGGGGGGGATACTGAAGCTTTCTTT. Translated, it gives CSARRTGGDTEAFF. The rearrangement joins TRBV20-1 to TRBJ1-1, with 10 nucleotides matching TRBD1. Trimming removed 2 bases from V and 5 bases from J; junction bases left unmatched: 5. This CDR3 is built from 14 residues. Germline V CDR1 and CDR2: DFQATT, SNEGSKA (reference sequence).

The table lists this clonotype with a few counts. V usage is TRBV7-2 and J usage is TRBJ1-2; weak D call: TRBD1 (6 bases). V was pared by 4 bases and J by 3 bases, with 15 bases between. Germline CDR1 and CDR2: SGHTA and FQGNSA. The CDR3 has 15 amino acids. Here the CDR3 DNA reads TGTGCCAGCAGCTCTAGGGGGGGACGGGACTATGGCTACACCTTC. Amino acids: CASSSRGGRDYGYTF.

This clonotype has at least ten counts. V gene TRBV21-1 combines with J gene TRBJ2-3. TRBV21-1 constitutes a pseudogene. The CDR3 has 13 residues. The CDR3 is CASSARPTDTQYF. CDR3 coding DNA: TGTGCCAGCAGCGCCCGTCCCACAGATACGCAGTATTTT.

Only a few counts were recorded for this clonotype. The CDR3 protein is CASSQLAGGMETQYF. The CDR3 nucleotides read TGCGCCAGCAGCCAACTAGCGGGGGGTATGGAGACCCAGTACTTC. The V gene is TRBV5-1, the J gene TRBJ2-5; 12 nucleotides match TRBD2. This CDR3 contains 15 residues. Germline V gene sequence: CDR1 SGHRS, CDR2 YFSETQ. V lost 4 bases and J lost 5; bases outside the gene matches: 6.

The V and J genes are TRBV6-5 and TRBJ1-2, with D possibly TRBD1 on 5 matching bases. Trimming removed 2 bases from V and 6 bases from J, with 7 bases in between. Per germline, CDR1 MNHEY and CDR2 SVGAGI. CDR3 length: 12 amino acids. CDR3 amino acids: CASSYVGDGYTF. DNA of the CDR3: TGTGCCAGCAGTTACGTGGGGGATGGCTACACCTTC.

The gene calls are TRBV15 and TRBJ2-3; D is undetermined. From germline, CDR1 is LNHNV and CDR2 YYDKDF (reference sequence). The CDR3 spans 16 residues. Trimming took off 1 base at V and 0 bases at J, with 11 bases between the two ends. The chain's CDR3 is CATSRVGRTSTDTQYF. The CDR3 bases are TGTGCCACCAGCAGAGTGGGCAGAACTAGCACAGATACGCAGTATTTT.

In its sample, this clonotype was seen a few times. The chain combines TRBV21-1 with TRBJ2-5; the DNA was not used to check the table's D call, TRBD1. TRBV21-1 is shown as a pseudogene. The CDR3 is 19 residues long. The CDR3 nucleotides are TGTGCCAGCCGCAGCAAAGGGGGTGAAGGGAATGGGATCCAAGAGACCCAGTACTTC. Residues: CASRSKGGEGNGIQETQYF.

The V gene is TRBV7-9, the J gene TRBJ2-7; 9 bases are a match to TRBD2. Trimming removed 5 bases from V and 4 bases from J; junction bases left unmatched: 6. Germline-derived CDR1 and CDR2 are SEHNR and FQNEAQ (reference sequence). CDR3 length: 14 amino acids. CDR3 sequence (DNA): TGTGCCAGCAGCGGCACGACTAGCGGTTACGAGCAGTACTTC. The encoded protein is CASSGTTSGYEQYF.

Turning to this clonotype: A much larger clone lies one base from this, so it may be a read error. The chain is built from TRBV6-5 and TRBJ2-3; no reliable D call. Trimming shortened V by 8 bases and J by 5 bases, and 8 bases separated the two germline ends. The CDR3 consists of 11 residues. Germline V gives CDR1 MNHEY, CDR2 SVGAGI. This CDR3 reads CASGAIDTQYF. The CDR3 coding sequence is TGTGCCAGCGGCGCCATAGATACGCAGTATTTT.

A remark on this clonotype: This may be a read error: a much more frequent sequence differs by one nucleotide. The chain has TRBV2 and TRBJ2-7; TRBD1 matches at 8 bases. The CDR3 runs to 13 residues. The germline V gene encodes CDR1 SNHLY and CDR2 FYNNEI. V lost 8 bases to trimming and J lost 0 bases; unmatched junction nucleotides: 3. The CDR3 sequence: CASGGTGSYEQYF. The CDR3 DNA reads TGTGCCAGCGGGGGGACAGGCTCCTACGAGCAGTACTTC.

This clonotype turned up a few times. CDR3 amino acids: CASSLQGAPYEQYF. The CDR3 DNA reads as TGTGCCAGCAGCTTACAGGGGGCCCCCTACGAGCAGTACTTC. The gene calls are TRBV7-2 and TRBJ2-7, with 8 bases aligning to TRBD1. Germline values: CDR1 SGHTA, CDR2 FQGNSA. This CDR3 comprises 14 residues. Germline trimming cut 2 bases from V and 2 bases from J; bases unmatched to any gene: 2.

This clonotype was seen only once. This chain uses TRBV20-1 with TRBJ1-5; TRBD1 matches 10 bases. V was clipped by 0 bases and J by 5 bases; unmatched bases: 10. CDR3 size: 17 residues. CDR1 and CDR2 from the germline V gene are DFQATT and SNEGSKA (reference sequence). The CDR3, as DNA: TGCAGTGCTAGAGATAGTCTTGGGACAGGGGTCGATCAGCCCCAGCATTTT. Protein sequence: CSARDSLGTGVDQPQHF.

This clonotype was seen only a few times. This chain uses TRBV28 with TRBJ2-3; D is ambiguous. This CDR3 region has 15 residues. V shed 7 bases and J shed 2 bases, with 16 bases lying between them. Germline V gene sequence: CDR1 MDHEN, CDR2 SYDVKM. Here the CDR3 reads CASIWSGENTDTQYF. DNA for the CDR3: TGTGCCAGCATCTGGTCAGGAGAAAACACAGATACGCAGTATTTT.

This chain joins TRBV20-1 and TRBJ1-5, with D possibly matching TRBD1 (5 bases). The CDR3 extends over 15 amino acids. V lost 0 bases, J lost 6 bases, and 15 bases lay in between. CDR1 is DFQATT and CDR2 is SNEGSKA in the germline V gene (reference sequence). DNA for the CDR3: TGCAGTGCTAGAGATCCCGAGGGGCCCGGTCAGCCCCAGCATTTT. Amino acid sequence: CSARDPEGPGQPQHF.

This clonotype was observed a few times. The chain uses TRBV3-1 and TRBJ2-5; D call uncertain. Germline values: CDR1 LGHDT, CDR2 YNNKEL (reference sequence). The ends were cut back, 0 bases at V and 2 bases at J, with 13 bases in the middle. The CDR3 is 16 residues long. The CDR3 sequence: CASSQEKALRQETQYF. CDR3 nucleotides: TGTGCCAGCAGCCAAGAAAAGGCTCTCCGACAAGAGACCCAGTACTTC.

This clonotype was picked up a small number of times. The chain carries TRBV12-3 or TRBV12-4 and TRBJ2-1; D not resolved. Deletions cut 6 bases from V and 2 bases from J, with 11 bases between. This CDR3 contains 14 residues. CDR3 coding DNA: TGTGCCAGCAGCCTTGCAGAACCCTACAATGAGCAGTTCTTC. Amino acids: CASSLAEPYNEQFF.

This clonotype has more than one count but fewer than ten. The chain is built from TRBV2 and TRBJ2-1; D not certain. From germline, CDR1 is SNHLY and CDR2 FYNNEI. Between the trimmed V and J ends, which lost 5 bases and 5 bases, there was a span of 13 bases. The length of the CDR3 is 14 residues. In nucleotides, the CDR3 is TGTGCCAGCAGTCCGCGAAGGGAAAACAATGAGCAGTTCTTC. Translated, it gives CASSPRRENNEQFF.

A remark on this clonotype: One end of the junction does not line up with germline, which may come from a read error. The chain uses TRBV7-7 and TRBJ2-5; a possible D gene is TRBD2 (6 bases). This CDR3 spans 15 amino acids. In germline, CDR1 is SSHAT, CDR2 FNYEAQ (reference sequence). CDR3 sequence: CASGAWDGPQGTQYF. DNA for the CDR3: TGTGCTAGCGGCGCCTGGGACGGCCCTCAAGGGACCCAGTACTTC.

This clonotype was observed a single time. The chain combines TRBV4-1 with TRBJ2-7; TRBD2 matches at 13 bases. The CDR3 runs to 20 residues. The V gene end was trimmed by 0 bases and the J gene end by 1 base; junction bases not matched to a gene: 12. From germline, CDR1 is MGHRA and CDR2 YSYEKL. The chain's CDR3 is CASSQDTGTSGEGLSYEQYF. The CDR3 DNA sequence: TGCGCCAGCAGCCAAGATACAGGGACTAGCGGGGAGGGGCTATCCTACGAGCAGTACTTC.

The V call is TRBV7-2, the J call TRBJ2-5; 7 bases map to TRBD2. The length of the CDR3 is 18 residues. Germline V lookup: CDR1 SGHTA, CDR2 FQGNSA. V shed 1 base and J 0 bases; nucleotides not matched to a gene: 11. This CDR3 is CASSLVLVTGGNQETQYF. DNA of the CDR3: TGTGCCAGCAGCTTAGTACTTGTAACGGGGGGAAACCAAGAGACCCAGTACTTC.

As for this clonotype: Relative to the germline gene, one junction end is altered; a read error may explain this. The chain uses TRBV28 and TRBJ1-5; D is unclear. CDR1 and CDR2 (germline): MDHEN, SYDVKM. This CDR3 is 16 amino acids long. CDR3 residues: CTSSYRRVLPNQPQHF. CDR3 DNA: TGTACCAGCAGTTACCGCCGGGTCTTACCTAATCAGCCCCAGCATTTT.

There are a few counts of this clonotype. The chain uses TRBV7-9 and TRBJ2-7; D is possibly TRBD2 (5 bases). From germline, CDR1 is SEHNR and CDR2 FQNEAQ (reference sequence). CDR3 size: 14 residues. V dropped 3 bases and J dropped 1 base, with 10 bases sitting between them. The CDR3 nucleotides are TGTGCCAGCAGCTTTGAGGAGGAATCCTACGAGCAGTACTTC. It encodes CASSFEEESYEQYF.